Given below is one T cell receptor (beta chain) in context. Its cognate antigen is unknown. A CD45RO-CCR7+CD27+CD95- profile was what naive CD8+ T cells displayed. This CDR3 spans 17 amino acids. Germline V CDR1 and CDR2: MNHEY, SVGEGT. This specimen comes from a study of CXCR3-negative and CXCR3-positive naive CD8 T cells. TRB cDNA was prepared as libraries by UMI-labeled 5' RACE. TCRdb reworked the 5' RACE reads into one entry per CDR3 protein, no DNA. The sample data list about 90,000 distinct CDR3 sequences. Study conclusions and caveats: Unlike memory cells, which differed, naive CXCR3-negative and CXCR3-positive cells had similar TRBV-TRBJ usage.

This TCR came from a human donor in good health. Some clones in this sample may be carry-over from other donors' samples. Sequencing was carried out using naive CXCR3- CD8+ T cells from blood. Documented subset: CD45RO-CCR7+CD27+CD95- naive CD8+ T cells lacking CXCR3 (TNR3-). The chain links TRBV6-2 or TRBV6-3 to TRBJ2-7; TCRdb gives TRBD2 as the D gene, but with no DNA this cannot be confirmed. CDR3 loop: CASSYPRLAGAPYEQYF.